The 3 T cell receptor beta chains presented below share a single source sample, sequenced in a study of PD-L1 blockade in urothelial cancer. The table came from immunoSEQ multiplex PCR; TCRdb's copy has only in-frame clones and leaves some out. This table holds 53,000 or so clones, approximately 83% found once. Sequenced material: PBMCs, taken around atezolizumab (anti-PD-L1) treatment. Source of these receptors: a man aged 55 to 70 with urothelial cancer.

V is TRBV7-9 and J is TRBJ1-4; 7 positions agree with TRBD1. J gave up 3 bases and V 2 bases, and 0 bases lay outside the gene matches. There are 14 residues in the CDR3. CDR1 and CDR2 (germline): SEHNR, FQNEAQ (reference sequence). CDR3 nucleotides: TGTGCCAGCAGCTTAAGGGGGCCTAATGAAAAACTGTTTTTT. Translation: CASSLRGPNEKLFF.

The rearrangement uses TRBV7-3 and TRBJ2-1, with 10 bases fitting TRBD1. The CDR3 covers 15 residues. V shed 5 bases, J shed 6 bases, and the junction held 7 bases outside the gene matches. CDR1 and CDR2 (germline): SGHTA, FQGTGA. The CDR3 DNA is TGTGCCAGCAGCCCCGGACAGGGGGTGCGCAATGAGCAGTTCTTC. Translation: CASSPGQGVRNEQFF. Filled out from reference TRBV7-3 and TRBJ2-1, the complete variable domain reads GAGVSQTPSNKVTEKGKYVELRCDPISGHTALYWYRQSLGQGPEFLIYFQGTGAADDSGLPNDRFFAVRPEGSVSTLKIQRTERGDSAVYLCASSPGQGVRNEQFFGPGTRLTVL.

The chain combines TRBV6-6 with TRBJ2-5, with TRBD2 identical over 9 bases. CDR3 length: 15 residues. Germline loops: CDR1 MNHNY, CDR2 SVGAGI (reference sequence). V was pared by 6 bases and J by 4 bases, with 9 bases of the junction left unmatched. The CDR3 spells CASRGLAPGGETQYF. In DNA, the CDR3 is TGTGCCAGCAGAGGACTAGCGCCGGGAGGAGAGACCCAGTACTTC.